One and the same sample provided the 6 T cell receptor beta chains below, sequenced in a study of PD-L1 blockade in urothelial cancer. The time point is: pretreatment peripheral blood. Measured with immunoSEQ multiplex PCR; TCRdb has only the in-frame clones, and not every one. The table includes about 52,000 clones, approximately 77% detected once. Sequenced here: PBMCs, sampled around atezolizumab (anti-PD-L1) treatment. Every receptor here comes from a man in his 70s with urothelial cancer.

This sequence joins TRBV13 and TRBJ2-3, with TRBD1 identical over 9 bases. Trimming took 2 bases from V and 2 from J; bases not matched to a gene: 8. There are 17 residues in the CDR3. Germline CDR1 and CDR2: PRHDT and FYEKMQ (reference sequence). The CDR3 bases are TGTGCCAGCAGCTTAAACAGGGGGCATCTTACCACAGATACGCAGTATTTT. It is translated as CASSLNRGHLTTDTQYF.

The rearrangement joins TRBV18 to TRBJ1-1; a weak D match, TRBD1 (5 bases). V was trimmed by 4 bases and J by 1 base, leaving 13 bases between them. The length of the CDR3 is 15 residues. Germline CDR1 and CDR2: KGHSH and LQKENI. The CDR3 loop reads CASSLGPTGNTEAFF. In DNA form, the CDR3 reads TGTGCCAGCTCACTTGGGCCTACAGGGAACACTGAAGCTTTCTTT.

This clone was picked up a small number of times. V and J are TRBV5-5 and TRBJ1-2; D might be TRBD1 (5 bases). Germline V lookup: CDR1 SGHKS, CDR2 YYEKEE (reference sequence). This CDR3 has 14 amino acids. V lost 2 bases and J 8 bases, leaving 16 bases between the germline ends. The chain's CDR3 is CASSLSGLRLGYTF. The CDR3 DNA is TGTGCCAGCAGCTTATCGGGACTCCGGCTGGGCTACACCTTC.

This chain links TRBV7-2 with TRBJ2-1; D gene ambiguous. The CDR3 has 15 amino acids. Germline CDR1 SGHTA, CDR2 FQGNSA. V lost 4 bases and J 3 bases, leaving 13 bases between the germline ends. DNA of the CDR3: TGTGCCAGCAGCTCCCGACTCACTATCTACAATGAGCAGTTCTTC. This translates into CASSSRLTIYNEQFF. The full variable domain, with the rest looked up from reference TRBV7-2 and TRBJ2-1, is GAGVSQSPSNKVTEKGKDVELRCDPISGHTALYWYRQSLGQGLEFLIYFQGNSAPDKSGLPSDRFSAERTGGSVSTLTIQRTQQEDSAVYLCASSSRLTIYNEQFFGPGTRLTVL.

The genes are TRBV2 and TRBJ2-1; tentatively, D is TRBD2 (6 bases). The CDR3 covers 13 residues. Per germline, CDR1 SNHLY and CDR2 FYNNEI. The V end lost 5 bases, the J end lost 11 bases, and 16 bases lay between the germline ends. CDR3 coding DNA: TGTGCCAGCAGTTACCGGAGGGCTGAAAAGCAGTTCTTC. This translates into CASSYRRAEKQFF.

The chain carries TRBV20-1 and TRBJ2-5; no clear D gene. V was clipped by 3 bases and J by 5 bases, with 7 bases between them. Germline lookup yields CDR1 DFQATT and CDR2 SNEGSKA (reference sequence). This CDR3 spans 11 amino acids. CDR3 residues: CSASPRETQYF. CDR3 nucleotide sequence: TGCAGTGCTAGCCCCAGGGAGACCCAGTACTTC.